The 3 T cell receptor beta chains reported below all come from one sample, sequenced in a study of cytomegalovirus exposure and HLA in healthy donors. Produced via immunoSEQ multiplex PCR; TCRdb's table is partial and in-frame only. The sample has 300,000 to 450,000 clones; 86% are singletons. Specimen: PBMCs. The receptors come from a young woman in good health and CMV-seronegative.

The chain joins TRBV27 to TRBJ2-2, with TRBD2 identical over 7 bases. With V trimmed by 3 bases and J by 6 bases, 4 bases remained unmatched. CDR3 length: 14 residues. Germline loops: CDR1 MNHEY, CDR2 SMNVEV (reference sequence). The CDR3 DNA sequence: TGTGCCAGCAGTTTTGGGAGGGGTGCCGGGGAGCTGTTTTTT. Amino acid sequence: CASSFGRGAGELFF.

On this clone itself: At the DNA level, this CDR3 is encoded by other sequences in the same sample as well. The chain carries TRBV11-2 and TRBJ2-3; TRBD2 aligns across 11 bases. Germline trimming cut 4 bases from V and 0 bases from J; bases unmatched to any gene: 3. The germline CDR1 and CDR2 sequences are SGHAT and FQNNGV. The CDR3 is 16 residues long. CDR3 bases: TGTGCCAGCAGCTCCAGGACTAGCGGGAGCACAGATACGCAGTATTTT. The encoded protein is CASSSRTSGSTDTQYF. The full variable domain, with the rest looked up from reference TRBV11-2 and TRBJ2-3, is EAGVAQSPRYKIIEKRQSVAFWCNPISGHATLYWYQQILGQGPKLLIQFQNNGVVDDSQLPKDRFSAERLKGVDSTLKIQPAKLEDSAVYLCASSSRTSGSTDTQYFGPGTRLTVL.

The chain links TRBV6-5 to TRBJ1-5; 10 bases map to TRBD1. The V gene end was trimmed by 0 bases and the J gene end by 6 bases; junction bases not matched to a gene: 5. Germline V gene data show CDR1 as MNHEY and CDR2 as SVGAGI. CDR3 size: 16 residues. The CDR3 spells CASSYSSRTGGQPQHF. CDR3 DNA sequence: TGTGCCAGCAGTTACTCGAGTCGGACAGGGGGTCAGCCCCAGCATTTT.